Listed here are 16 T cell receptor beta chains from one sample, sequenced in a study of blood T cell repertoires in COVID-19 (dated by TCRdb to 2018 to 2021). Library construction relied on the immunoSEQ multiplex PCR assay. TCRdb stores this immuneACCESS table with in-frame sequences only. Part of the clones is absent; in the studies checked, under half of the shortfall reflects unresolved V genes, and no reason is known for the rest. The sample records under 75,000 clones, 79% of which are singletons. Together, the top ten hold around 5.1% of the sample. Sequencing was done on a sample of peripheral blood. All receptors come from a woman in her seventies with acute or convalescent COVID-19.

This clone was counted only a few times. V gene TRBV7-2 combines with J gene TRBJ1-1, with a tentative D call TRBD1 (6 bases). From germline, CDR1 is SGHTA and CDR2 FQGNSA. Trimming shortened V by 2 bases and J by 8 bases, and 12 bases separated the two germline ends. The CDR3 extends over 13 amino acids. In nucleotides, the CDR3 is TGTGCCAGCAGCTTATGGGCCGACAGGGAAGCTTTCTTT. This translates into CASSLWADREAFF.

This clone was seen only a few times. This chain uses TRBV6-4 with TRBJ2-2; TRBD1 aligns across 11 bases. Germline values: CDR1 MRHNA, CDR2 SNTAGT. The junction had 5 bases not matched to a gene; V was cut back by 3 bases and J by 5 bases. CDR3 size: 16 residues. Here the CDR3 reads CASSDWTGGRTGELFF. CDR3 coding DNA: TGTGCCAGCAGTGATTGGACAGGGGGCCGTACCGGGGAGCTGTTTTTT.

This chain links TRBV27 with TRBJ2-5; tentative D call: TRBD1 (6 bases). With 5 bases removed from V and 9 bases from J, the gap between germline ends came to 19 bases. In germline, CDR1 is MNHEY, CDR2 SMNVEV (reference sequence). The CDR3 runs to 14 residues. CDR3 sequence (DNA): TGTGCCAGCAGTGTCACGATCTCAGCAGGGGCCCAGTACTTC. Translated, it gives CASSVTISAGAQYF.

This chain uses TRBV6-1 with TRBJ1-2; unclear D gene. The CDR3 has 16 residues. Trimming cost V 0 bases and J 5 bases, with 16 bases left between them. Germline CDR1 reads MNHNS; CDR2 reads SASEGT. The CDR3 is CASSEATRSAGYGYTF. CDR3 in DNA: TGTGCCAGCAGTGAAGCGACTAGGTCCGCCGGGTATGGCTACACCTTC.

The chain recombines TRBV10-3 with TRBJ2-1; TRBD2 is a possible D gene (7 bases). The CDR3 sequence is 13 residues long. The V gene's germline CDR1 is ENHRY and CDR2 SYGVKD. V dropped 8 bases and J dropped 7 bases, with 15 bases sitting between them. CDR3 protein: CAIGRGGQNEQFF. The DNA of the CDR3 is TGTGCCATCGGGAGGGGGGGCCAGAATGAGCAGTTCTTC.

The CDR3 reads CASSDRTSSYNEQFF. CDR3 bases: TGTGCCAGCAGTGACAGAACCAGCTCCTACAATGAGCAGTTCTTC. The genes are TRBV6-1 and TRBJ2-1; D unresolved. CDR3 length equals 15 residues. Trimming removed 3 bases at V and 0 bases at J, with 9 bases between. Per the germline V gene, CDR1 is MNHNS and CDR2 is SASEGT.

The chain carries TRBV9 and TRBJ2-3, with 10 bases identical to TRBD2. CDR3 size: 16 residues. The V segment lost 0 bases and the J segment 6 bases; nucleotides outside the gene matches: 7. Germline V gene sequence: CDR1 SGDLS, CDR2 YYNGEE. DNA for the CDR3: TGTGCCAGCAGCGTAGATCAAGCGGGGGGGCGGGATACGCAGTATTTT. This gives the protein CASSVDQAGGRDTQYF. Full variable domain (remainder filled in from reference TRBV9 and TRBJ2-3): DSGVTQTPKHLITATGQRVTLRCSPRSGDLSVYWYQQSLDQGLQFLIQYYNGEERAKGNILERFSAQQFPDLHSELNLSSLELGDSALYFCASSVDQAGGRDTQYFGPGTRLTVL.

CDR3 residues: CASSSAQGLGTEAFF. The CDR3 nucleotides are TGTGCCAGCAGTTCCGCACAGGGGTTGGGCACTGAAGCTTTCTTT. The chain combines TRBV6-5 with TRBJ1-1; TRBD1 aligns across 7 bases. After removal of 4 bases from V and 4 bases from J, the junction contained 9 bases not matched to a gene. Germline loops: CDR1 MNHEY, CDR2 SVGAGI. CDR3 size: 15 residues.

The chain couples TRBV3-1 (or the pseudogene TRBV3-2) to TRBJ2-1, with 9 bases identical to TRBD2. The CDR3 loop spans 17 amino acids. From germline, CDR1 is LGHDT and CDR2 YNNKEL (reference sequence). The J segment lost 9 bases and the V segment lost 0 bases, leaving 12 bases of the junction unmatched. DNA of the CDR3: TGTGCCAGCAGCCAAGAGGGATGGCGGGGGGGCCCGAGTGAGCAGTTCTTC. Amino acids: CASSQEGWRGGPSEQFF.

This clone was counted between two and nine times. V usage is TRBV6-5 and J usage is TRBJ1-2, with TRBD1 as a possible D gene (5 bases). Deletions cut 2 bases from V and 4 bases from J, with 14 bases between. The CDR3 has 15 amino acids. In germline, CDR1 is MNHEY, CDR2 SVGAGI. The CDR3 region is CASSYALDSSYGYTF. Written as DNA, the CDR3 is TGTGCCAGCAGTTACGCTCTCGACAGCAGCTATGGCTACACCTTC.

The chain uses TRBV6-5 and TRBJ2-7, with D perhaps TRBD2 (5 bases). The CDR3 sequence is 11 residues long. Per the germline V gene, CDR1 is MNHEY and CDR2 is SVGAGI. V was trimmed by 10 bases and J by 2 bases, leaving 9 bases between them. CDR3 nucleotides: TGTGCCAAGTTCGGGGCCTACGAGCAGTACTTC. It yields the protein CAKFGAYEQYF.

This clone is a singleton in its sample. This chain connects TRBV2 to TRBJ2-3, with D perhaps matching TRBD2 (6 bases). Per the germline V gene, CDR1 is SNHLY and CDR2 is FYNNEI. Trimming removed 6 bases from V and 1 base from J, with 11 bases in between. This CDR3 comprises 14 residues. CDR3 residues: CASRRSGGTDTQYF. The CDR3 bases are TGTGCCAGCAGAAGGTCGGGGGGCACAGATACGCAGTATTTT.

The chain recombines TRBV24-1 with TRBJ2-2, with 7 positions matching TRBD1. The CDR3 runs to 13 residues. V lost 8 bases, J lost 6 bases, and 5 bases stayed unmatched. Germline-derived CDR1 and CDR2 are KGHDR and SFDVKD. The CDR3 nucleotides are TGTGCCACCATGCCCCAGGGGGCCGGGGAGCTGTTTTTT. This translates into CATMPQGAGELFF.

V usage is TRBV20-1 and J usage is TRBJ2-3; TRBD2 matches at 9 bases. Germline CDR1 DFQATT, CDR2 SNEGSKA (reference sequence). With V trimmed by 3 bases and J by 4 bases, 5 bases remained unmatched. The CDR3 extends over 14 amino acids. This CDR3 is CSASLAGTPDTQYF. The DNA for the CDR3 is TGCAGTGCTAGTCTAGCGGGGACACCAGATACGCAGTATTTT.

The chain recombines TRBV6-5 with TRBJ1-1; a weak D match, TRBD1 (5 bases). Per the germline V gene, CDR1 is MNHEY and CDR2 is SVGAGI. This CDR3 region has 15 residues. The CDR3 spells CGTRQARVMNTEAFF. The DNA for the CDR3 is TGTGGGACACGTCAGGCCAGGGTTATGAACACTGAAGCTTTCTTT.

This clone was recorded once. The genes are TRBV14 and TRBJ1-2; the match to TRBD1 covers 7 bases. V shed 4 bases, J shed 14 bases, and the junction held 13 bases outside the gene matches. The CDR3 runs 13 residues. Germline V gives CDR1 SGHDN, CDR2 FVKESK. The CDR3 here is CASSPGIFRGVTF. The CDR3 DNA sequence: TGTGCCAGCAGCCCTGGAATCTTCAGGGGGGTTACCTTC.